A single sample gave rise to the 14 T cell receptor beta chains below, sequenced in a study of metastatic and nonmetastatic thyroid tumors. No patient had received any treatment before thyroid surgery. Through MiXCR, TCRdb re-clonotyped the PCR reads. The sample shows roughly 9,500 clones, 25% to 30% of them seen only once. Material: tumor tissue. The receptors stem from a female donor with papillary thyroid cancer or a benign thyroid nodule (not recorded which). Some clones in this sample may be carry-over from other donors' samples.

The chain recombines TRBV6-1 with TRBJ1-2; 7 bases are shared with TRBD1. CDR1 and CDR2 from the germline V gene are MNHNS and SASEGT. This CDR3 comprises 15 residues. Trimming cost V 4 bases and J 2 bases; bases outside gene matches: 7. The CDR3 DNA reads as TGTGCCAGCAGTGTGGAGACAGGGACCAACTATGGCTACACCTTC. This encodes CASSVETGTNYGYTF.

The V gene is TRBV5-8, the J gene TRBJ1-5; 9 nucleotides agree with TRBD1. The CDR3 has 16 amino acids. Germline values: CDR1 SGHTS, CDR2 YDEGEE. The junction had 11 bases not matched to a gene; V was cut back by 4 bases and J by 6 bases. The CDR3 here is CASSTGDRVLTQPQHF. As DNA, the CDR3 is TGTGCCAGCAGCACGGGGGACAGGGTATTGACTCAGCCCCAGCATTTT.

Ten or more counts support this clone. As DNA, the CDR3 is TGCAGTGCTAGCGTAACAGGGGCAACTAATGAAAAACTGTTTTTT. It yields the protein CSASVTGATNEKLFF. J is TRBJ1-4 and V is TRBV20-1, with 7 bases identical to TRBD1. The trim removed 3 bases at V and 0 bases at J, leaving 4 bases unmatched. This CDR3 contains 15 residues. From germline, CDR1 is DFQATT and CDR2 SNEGSKA (reference sequence).

Only a few counts were recorded for this clone. The DNA of the CDR3 is TGTGCCAGCAGTTACCGGGACTCCTACAATGAGCAGTTCTTC. Its protein is CASSYRDSYNEQFF. The V gene is TRBV6-2 or TRBV6-3, the J gene TRBJ2-1; D perhaps matches TRBD2 (5 bases). Germline V gives CDR1 MNHEY, CDR2 SVGEGT. The CDR3 runs to 14 residues. Trimming took off 2 bases at V and 0 bases at J, with 5 bases between the two ends.

This clone appeared a few times. V and J are TRBV19 and TRBJ2-1, with unresolved D. Germline V gene lookup returns CDR1 LNHDA and CDR2 SQIVND (reference sequence). The CDR3 sequence is 11 residues long. The V gene lost 9 bases and the J gene lost 9 bases, with 12 bases spanning the gap. CDR3 loop: CASRYNSEQFF. In DNA form, the CDR3 reads TGTGCCAGCAGGTATAACTCTGAGCAGTTCTTC.

The rearrangement uses TRBV19 and TRBJ2-7, with a tentative D call TRBD2 (5 bases). Germline V gene sequence: CDR1 LNHDA, CDR2 SQIVND (reference sequence). This CDR3 is 13 amino acids long. V lost 4 bases and J 2 bases, leaving 9 bases between the germline ends. The CDR3 spells CASSSTGTYEQYF. For the CDR3, the DNA is TGTGCCAGTAGTAGTACCGGGACCTACGAGCAGTACTTC.

This clone was seen more than once but under ten times. The CDR3 loop is CASSVGGDRTDTQYF. Written as DNA, the CDR3 is TGTGCCAGCAGCGTAGGTGGGGACCGCACAGATACGCAGTATTTT. The V call is TRBV12-3 or TRBV12-4, the J call TRBJ2-3; D tentatively fits TRBD1 or TRBD2 (5 bases each). V lost 6 bases, J lost 1 base, and 14 bases lay in between. This CDR3 is 15 amino acids long.

This clone rates as medium-sized. The V and J genes are TRBV20-1 and TRBJ2-3, with TRBD2 matching 7 bases. CDR3 length: 16 amino acids. The junction had 15 bases not matched to a gene; V was cut back by 4 bases and J by 5 bases. Germline V gene data show CDR1 as DFQATT and CDR2 as SNEGSKA (reference sequence). The CDR3 nucleotides are TGCAGTGCTAATAGCCTGGGGCTAGCGGAAGAAGATACGCAGTATTTT. This translates into CSANSLGLAEEDTQYF.

The J gene is TRBJ2-7, the V gene TRBV5-5; D gene unclear. CDR1 SGHKS and CDR2 YYEKEE come from the germline V gene (reference sequence). This CDR3 is built from 15 residues. V gave up 0 bases and J gave up 4 bases, with 14 bases separating them. The CDR3 spells CASSLAQDGIYEQYF. In DNA form, the CDR3 reads TGTGCCAGCAGCTTGGCTCAGGACGGAATATACGAGCAGTACTTC.

This clone has a handful of counts. V gene TRBV12-3 or TRBV12-4 combines with J gene TRBJ2-1, with 9 bases that match TRBD1. The V and J ends lost 11 bases and 8 bases, in that order; junction bases with no gene match: 19. The CDR3 loop spans 16 amino acids. The CDR3 DNA follows: TGTGCCGTCAGTCCTTCCGGGACAGGGCTCGGGTATGAGCAGTTCTTC. Translation: CAVSPSGTGLGYEQFF.

In its sample, this clone was seen many times. V usage is TRBV9 and J usage is TRBJ2-1; D gene uncertain. This CDR3 is built from 13 residues. Germline V gene sequence: CDR1 SGDLS, CDR2 YYNGEE. V was shortened by 5 bases and J by 1 base, with 7 bases between the two germline ends. The CDR3 spells CASSPDSYNEQFF. CDR3 nucleotide sequence: TGTGCCAGCAGTCCGGATTCCTACAATGAGCAGTTCTTC.

By sample share, this clone is medium-sized. An end of the junction differs from the germline gene, which may be a read error. This chain uses TRBV28 with TRBJ1-5; D is ambiguous. The CDR3 consists of 13 residues. Looked up from germline, CDR1 is MDHEN and CDR2 is SYDVKM. As DNA, the CDR3 is TGTGCCAGCAAGGTTTCAGGAAATCAGCCCCGGCATTTT. It specifies CASKVSGNQPRHF.

The table lists this clone with many counts. One end of the junction fails to match germline, which may point to a read error. The chain combines TRBV19 with TRBJ2-2; no firm D call. Looked up from germline, CDR1 is LNHDA and CDR2 is SQIVND (reference sequence). The length of the CDR3 is 14 residues. The CDR3 loop is CASSKAENAGELFF. In nucleotides, the CDR3 is TGTGCCAGTAGTAAGGCAGAGAACGCCGGGGAGCTGTTTTTT.

The sample holds a few counts of this clone. This chain uses TRBV6-1 with TRBJ2-5, with D unclear. This CDR3 region has 14 residues. Trimming removed 4 bases at V and 8 bases at J, with 17 bases between. Germline V gene data show CDR1 as MNHNS and CDR2 as SASEGT. CDR3 loop: CASSGRHGWDTQYF. The CDR3, as DNA: TGTGCCAGCAGTGGCCGACATGGGTGGGATACCCAGTACTTC.